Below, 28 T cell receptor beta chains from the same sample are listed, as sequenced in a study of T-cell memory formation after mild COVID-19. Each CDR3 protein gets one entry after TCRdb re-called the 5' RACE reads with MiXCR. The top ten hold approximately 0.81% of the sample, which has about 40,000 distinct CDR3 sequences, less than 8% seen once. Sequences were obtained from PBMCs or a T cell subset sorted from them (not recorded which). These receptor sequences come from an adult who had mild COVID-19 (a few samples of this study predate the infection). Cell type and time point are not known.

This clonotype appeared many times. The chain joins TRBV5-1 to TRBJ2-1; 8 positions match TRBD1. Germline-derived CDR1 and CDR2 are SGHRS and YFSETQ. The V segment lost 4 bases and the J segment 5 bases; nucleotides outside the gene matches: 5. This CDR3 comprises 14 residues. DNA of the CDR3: TGCGCCAGCAGCGGTGGGACAGGCAACAATGAGCAGTTCTTC. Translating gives CASSGGTGNNEQFF.

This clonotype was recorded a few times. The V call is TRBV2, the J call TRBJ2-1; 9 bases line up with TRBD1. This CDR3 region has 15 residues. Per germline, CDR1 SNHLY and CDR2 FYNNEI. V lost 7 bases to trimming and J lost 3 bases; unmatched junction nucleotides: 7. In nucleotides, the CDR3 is TGTGCCAGCATTCTACAGGGGGCGGGCTACAATGAGCAGTTCTTC. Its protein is CASILQGAGYNEQFF.

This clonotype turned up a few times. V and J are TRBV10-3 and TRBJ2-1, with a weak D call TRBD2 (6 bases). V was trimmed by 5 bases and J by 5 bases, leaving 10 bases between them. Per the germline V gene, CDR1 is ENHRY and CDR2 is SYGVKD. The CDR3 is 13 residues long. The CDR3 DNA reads TGTGCCATCAGTATGGGACTTCACAATGAGCAGTTCTTC. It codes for CAISMGLHNEQFF.

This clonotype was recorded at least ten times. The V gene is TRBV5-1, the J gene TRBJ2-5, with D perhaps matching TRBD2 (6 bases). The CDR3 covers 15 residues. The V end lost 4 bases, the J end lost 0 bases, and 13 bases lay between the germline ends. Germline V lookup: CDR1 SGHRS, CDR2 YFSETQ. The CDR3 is CASSPFSGDQETQYF. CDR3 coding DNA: TGCGCCAGCAGCCCCTTTAGCGGAGACCAAGAGACCCAGTACTTC.

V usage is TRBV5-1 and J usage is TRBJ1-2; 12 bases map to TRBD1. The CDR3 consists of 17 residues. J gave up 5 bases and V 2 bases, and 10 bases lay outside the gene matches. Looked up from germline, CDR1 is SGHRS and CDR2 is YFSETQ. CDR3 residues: CASSLSGTGGRGYGYTF. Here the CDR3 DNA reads TGCGCCAGCAGCTTATCCGGGACAGGGGGCCGTGGATATGGCTACACCTTC.

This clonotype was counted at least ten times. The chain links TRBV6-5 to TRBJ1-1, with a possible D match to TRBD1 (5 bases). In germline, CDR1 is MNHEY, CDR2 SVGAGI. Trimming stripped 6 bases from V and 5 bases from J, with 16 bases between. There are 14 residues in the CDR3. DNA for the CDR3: TGTGCCAGCAGCTCAGGGTTAGTGAGGACTGAAGCTTTCTTT. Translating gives CASSSGLVRTEAFF.

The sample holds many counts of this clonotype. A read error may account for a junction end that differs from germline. The CDR3 protein is CASSLEGGAGELFF. CDR3 DNA sequence: TGTGCTAGCAGCTTAGAAGGAGGGGCCGGGGAGCTGTTTTTT. The chain employs TRBV7-7 and TRBJ2-2, with D tentatively TRBD2 (6 bases). The V gene's germline CDR1 is SSHAT and CDR2 FNYEAQ (reference sequence). CDR3 length equals 14 residues.

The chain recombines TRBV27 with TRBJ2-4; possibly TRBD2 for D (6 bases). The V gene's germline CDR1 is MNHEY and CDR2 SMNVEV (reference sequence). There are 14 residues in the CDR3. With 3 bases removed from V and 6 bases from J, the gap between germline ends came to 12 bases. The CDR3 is CASSFQWRGNIQYF. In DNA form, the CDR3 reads TGTGCCAGCAGTTTCCAGTGGAGGGGAAACATTCAGTACTTC.

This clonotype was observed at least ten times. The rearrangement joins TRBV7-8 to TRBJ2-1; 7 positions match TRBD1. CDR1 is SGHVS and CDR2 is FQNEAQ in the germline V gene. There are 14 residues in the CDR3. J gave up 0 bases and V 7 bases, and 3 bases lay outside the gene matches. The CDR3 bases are TGTGCCAGCATAAGGGGGCCCTCCTACAATGAGCAGTTCTTC. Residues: CASIRGPSYNEQFF.

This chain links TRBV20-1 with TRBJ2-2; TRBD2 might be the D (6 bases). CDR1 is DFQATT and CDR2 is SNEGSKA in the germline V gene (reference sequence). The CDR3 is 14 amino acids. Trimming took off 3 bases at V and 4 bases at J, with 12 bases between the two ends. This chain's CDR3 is CSASPGGSTGELFF. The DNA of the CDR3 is TGCAGTGCTAGCCCTGGGGGGAGCACCGGGGAGCTGTTTTTT.

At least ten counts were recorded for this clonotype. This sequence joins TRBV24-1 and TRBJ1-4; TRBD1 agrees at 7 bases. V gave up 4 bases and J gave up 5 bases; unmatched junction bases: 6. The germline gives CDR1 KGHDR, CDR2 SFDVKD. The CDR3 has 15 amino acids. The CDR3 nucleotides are TGTGCCACCAGTGACCAAGGGGGCCCGAATGAAAAACTGTTTTTT. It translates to CATSDQGGPNEKLFF.

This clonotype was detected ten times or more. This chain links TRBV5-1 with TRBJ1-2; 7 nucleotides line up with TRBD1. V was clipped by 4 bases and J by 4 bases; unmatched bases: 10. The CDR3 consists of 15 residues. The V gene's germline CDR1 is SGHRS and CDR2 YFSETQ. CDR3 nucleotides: TGCGCCAGCAGCCTTGGGACAGCGAAGAGCTATGGCTACACCTTC. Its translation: CASSLGTAKSYGYTF.

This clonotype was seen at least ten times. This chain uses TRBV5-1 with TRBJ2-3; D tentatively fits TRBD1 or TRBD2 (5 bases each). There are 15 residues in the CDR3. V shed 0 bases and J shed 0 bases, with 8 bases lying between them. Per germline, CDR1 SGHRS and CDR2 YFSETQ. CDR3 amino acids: CASSLAGPSTDTQYF. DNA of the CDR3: TGCGCCAGCAGCTTGGCGGGACCTAGCACAGATACGCAGTATTTT.

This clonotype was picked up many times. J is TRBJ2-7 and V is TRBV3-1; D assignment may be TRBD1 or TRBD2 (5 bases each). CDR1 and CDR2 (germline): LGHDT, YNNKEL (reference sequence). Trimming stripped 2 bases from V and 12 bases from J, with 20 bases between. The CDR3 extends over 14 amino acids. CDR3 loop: CASSQRGRQSGLYF. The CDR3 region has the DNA TGTGCCAGCAGCCAAAGGGGACGACAGAGTGGATTGTACTTC.

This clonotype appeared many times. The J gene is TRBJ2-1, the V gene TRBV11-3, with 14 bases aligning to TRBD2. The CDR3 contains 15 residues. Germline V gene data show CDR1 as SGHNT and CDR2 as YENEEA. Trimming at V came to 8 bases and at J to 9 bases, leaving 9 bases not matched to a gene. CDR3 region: CASGAGLAGVGEQFF. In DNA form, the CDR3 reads TGTGCCAGCGGAGCGGGACTAGCGGGAGTTGGTGAGCAGTTCTTC.

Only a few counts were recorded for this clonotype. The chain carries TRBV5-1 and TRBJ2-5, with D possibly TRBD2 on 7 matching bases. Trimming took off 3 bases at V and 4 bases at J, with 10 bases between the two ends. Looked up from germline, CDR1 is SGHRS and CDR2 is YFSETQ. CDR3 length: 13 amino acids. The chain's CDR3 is CASSWGGRETQYF. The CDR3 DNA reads TGCGCCAGCAGCTGGGGGGGCCGAGAGACCCAGTACTTC.

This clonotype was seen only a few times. The CDR3 DNA reads TGTGCCAGCAGGCCAGACAGGGGGTTCACCGGGGAGCTGTTTTTT. Translation gives CASRPDRGFTGELFF. The rearrangement uses TRBV6-5 and TRBJ2-2; 9 bases are shared with TRBD1. The germline CDR1 and CDR2 sequences are MNHEY and SVGAGI. With V trimmed by 6 bases and J by 4 bases, 6 bases remained unmatched. CDR3 length: 15 amino acids.

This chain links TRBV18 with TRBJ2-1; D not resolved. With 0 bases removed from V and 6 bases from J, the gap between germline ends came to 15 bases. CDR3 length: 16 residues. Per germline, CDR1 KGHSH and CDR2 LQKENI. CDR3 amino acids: CASSPPGRGGGNEQFF. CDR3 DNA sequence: TGTGCCAGCTCACCACCCGGACGCGGCGGTGGCAATGAGCAGTTCTTC.

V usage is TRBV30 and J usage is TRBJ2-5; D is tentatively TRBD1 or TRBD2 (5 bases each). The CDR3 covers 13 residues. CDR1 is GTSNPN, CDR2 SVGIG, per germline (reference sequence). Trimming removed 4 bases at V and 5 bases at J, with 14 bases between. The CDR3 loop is CAWTWGLGETQYF. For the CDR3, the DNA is TGTGCCTGGACCTGGGGGTTGGGGGAGACCCAGTACTTC.

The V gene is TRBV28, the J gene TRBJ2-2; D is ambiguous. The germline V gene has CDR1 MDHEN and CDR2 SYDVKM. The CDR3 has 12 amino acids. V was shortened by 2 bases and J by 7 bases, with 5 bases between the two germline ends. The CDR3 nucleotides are TGTGCCAGCAGTTTACCTGGCGGGGAGCTGTTTTTT. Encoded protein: CASSLPGGELFF.

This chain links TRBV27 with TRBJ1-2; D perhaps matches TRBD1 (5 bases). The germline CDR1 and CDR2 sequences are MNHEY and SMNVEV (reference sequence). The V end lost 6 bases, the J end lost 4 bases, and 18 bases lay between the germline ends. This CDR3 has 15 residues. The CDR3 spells CASSQRGGSFYGYTF. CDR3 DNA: TGTGCCAGCAGCCAGCGGGGGGGATCTTTCTATGGCTACACCTTC.

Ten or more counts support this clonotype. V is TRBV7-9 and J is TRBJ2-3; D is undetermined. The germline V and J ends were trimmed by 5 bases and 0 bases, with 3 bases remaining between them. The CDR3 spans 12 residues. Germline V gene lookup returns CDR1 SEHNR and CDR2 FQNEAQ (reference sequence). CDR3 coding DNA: TGTGCCAGCAGCCGGAGCACAGATACGCAGTATTTT. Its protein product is CASSRSTDTQYF.

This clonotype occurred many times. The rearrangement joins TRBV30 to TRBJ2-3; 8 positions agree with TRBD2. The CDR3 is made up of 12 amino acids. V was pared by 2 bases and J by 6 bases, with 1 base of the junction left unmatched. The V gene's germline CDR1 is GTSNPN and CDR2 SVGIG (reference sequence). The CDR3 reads CAWSSGGDTQYF. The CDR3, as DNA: TGTGCCTGGAGTAGCGGGGGTGATACGCAGTATTTT.

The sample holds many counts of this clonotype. CDR3 DNA sequence: TGTGCCAGCAGCCAAACGTCTAGCACAGATACGCAGTATTTT. It translates to CASSQTSSTDTQYF. The chain links TRBV3-1 to TRBJ2-3, with D unclear. V was shortened by 2 bases and J by 0 bases, with 6 bases between the two germline ends. Germline loops: CDR1 LGHDT, CDR2 YNNKEL (reference sequence). CDR3 length: 14 amino acids.

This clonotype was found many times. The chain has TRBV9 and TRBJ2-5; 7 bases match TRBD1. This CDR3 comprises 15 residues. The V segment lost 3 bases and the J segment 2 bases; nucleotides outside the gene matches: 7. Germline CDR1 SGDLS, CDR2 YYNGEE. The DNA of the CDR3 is TGTGCCAGCAGCGCTTCATCAGGGGGACAAGAGACCCAGTACTTC. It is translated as CASSASSGGQETQYF.

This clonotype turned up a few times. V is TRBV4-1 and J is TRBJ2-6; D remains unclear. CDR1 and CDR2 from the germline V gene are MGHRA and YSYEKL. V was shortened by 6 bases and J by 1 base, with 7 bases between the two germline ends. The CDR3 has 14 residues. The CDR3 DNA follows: TGCGCCAGCAGTGAATGGTCTGGGGCCAACGTCCTGACTTTC. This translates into CASSEWSGANVLTF.

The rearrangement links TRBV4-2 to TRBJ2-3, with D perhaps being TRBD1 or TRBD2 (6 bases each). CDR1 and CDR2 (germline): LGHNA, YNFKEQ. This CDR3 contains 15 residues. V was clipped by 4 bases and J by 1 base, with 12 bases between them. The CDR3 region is CASSLGGQGTDTQYF. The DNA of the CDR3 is TGTGCCAGCAGCCTCGGGGGCCAGGGCACAGATACGCAGTATTTT.

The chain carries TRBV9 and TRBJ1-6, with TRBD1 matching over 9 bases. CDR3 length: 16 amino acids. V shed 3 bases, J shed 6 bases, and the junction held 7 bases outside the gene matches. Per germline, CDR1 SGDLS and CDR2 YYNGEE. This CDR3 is CASSAHETGGNSPLHF. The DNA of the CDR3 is TGTGCCAGCAGCGCCCACGAGACAGGGGGTAATTCACCCCTCCACTTT.